Below are 13 T cell receptor beta chains sequenced from a single sample in a study of cytomegalovirus exposure and HLA in healthy donors. TCRdb's table, derived via immunoSEQ multiplex PCR, lists solely in-frame clones and lacks some. Here the sample spans about 110,000 clones, over 75% being singletons. The sequenced sample consisted of PBMCs. Receptor source: a woman aged 30 to 39 in good health and CMV-seropositive.

The genes are TRBV28 and TRBJ2-7; 11 nucleotides line up with TRBD1. V lost 5 bases, J lost 3 bases, and 6 bases stayed unmatched. The CDR3 runs 15 residues. CDR1 and CDR2 from the germline V gene are MDHEN and SYDVKM. The CDR3 loop is CASSARDRGFYEQYF. CDR3 nucleotide sequence: TGTGCCAGCAGTGCCCGGGACAGGGGGTTCTACGAGCAGTACTTC. Looking up the rest from reference TRBV28 and TRBJ2-7 gives the full variable domain: DVKVTQSSRYLVKRTGEKVFLECVQDMDHENMFWYRQDPGLGLRLIYFSYDVKMKEKGDIPEGYSVSREKKERFSLILESASTNQTSMYLCASSARDRGFYEQYFGPGTRLTVT.

This clone was seen once. The CDR3 sequence: CAWSRQGLRGYTF. As DNA, the CDR3 is TGTGCCTGGAGTAGACAGGGATTGAGGGGCTACACCTTC. The chain uses TRBV30 and TRBJ1-2, with TRBD1 matching over 7 bases. The CDR3 spans 13 residues. The ends lost 2 bases at V and 8 bases at J; junction bases unmatched: 8. Germline values: CDR1 GTSNPN, CDR2 SVGIG (reference sequence). The full variable domain, rest sourced from reference TRBV30 and TRBJ1-2, is SQTIHQWPATLVQPVGSPLSLECTVEGTSNPNLYWYRQAAGRGLQLLFYSVGIGQISSEVPQNLSASRPQDRQFILSSKKLLLSDSGFYLCAWSRQGLRGYTFGSGTRLTVV.

This clone showed up just a few times. The V gene is TRBV4-2, the J gene TRBJ2-7, with TRBD2 matching over 8 bases. The CDR3 sequence is 14 residues long. Germline V gene data show CDR1 as LGHNA and CDR2 as YNFKEQ. After removal of 4 bases from V and 9 bases from J, the junction contained 11 bases not matched to a gene. The DNA of the CDR3 is TGTGCCAGCAGCCGAACGGGGGGGGGCGATGTGCAGTACTTC. Encoded protein: CASSRTGGGDVQYF.

V and J are TRBV2 and TRBJ1-1; D is uncertain. CDR3 size: 15 residues. Germline assignment: CDR1 SNHLY and CDR2 FYNNEI. Trimming took off 2 bases at V and 10 bases at J, with 20 bases between the two ends. The CDR3 bases are TGTGCCAGCAGTGAACGGTGGGCACCTTTACGGGGAGCTTTCTTT. Amino acids: CASSERWAPLRGAFF.

The rearrangement joins TRBV5-4 to TRBJ2-1, with 7 bases lining up with TRBD2. V was pared by 0 bases and J by 2 bases, with 2 bases of the junction left unmatched. The CDR3 contains 15 residues. From germline, CDR1 is SGHNT and CDR2 YYREEE (reference sequence). The CDR3: CASSLERGPYNEQFF. The CDR3 nucleotides are TGTGCCAGCAGCTTGGAGCGGGGTCCCTACAATGAGCAGTTCTTC.

This sequence joins TRBV5-1 and TRBJ1-1, with 9 bases matching TRBD1. V lost 3 bases, J lost 4 bases, and 4 bases stayed unmatched. Germline V CDR1 and CDR2: SGHRS, YFSETQ. The CDR3 extends over 14 amino acids. The DNA for the CDR3 is TGCGCCAGCAGCTCACAGGGGGCTGGCACTGAAGCTTTCTTT. Residues: CASSSQGAGTEAFF.

The chain carries TRBV6-5 and TRBJ2-7; D gene ambiguous. V gave up 7 bases and J gave up 7 bases, with 11 bases separating them. Germline CDR1 MNHEY, CDR2 SVGAGI. There are 11 residues in the CDR3. CDR3: CASTNAREQYF. The CDR3 coding sequence is TGTGCCAGCACAAACGCGAGGGAGCAGTACTTC.

In DNA, the CDR3 is TGTGCCAGCAGTTCTGATATCGGGGACAGGGACGAAGAGACCCAGTACTTC. It specifies CASSSDIGDRDEETQYF. The chain uses TRBV11-2 and TRBJ2-5; 9 bases fit TRBD1. CDR1 and CDR2 (germline): SGHAT, FQNNGV. V was clipped by 6 bases and J by 3 bases; unmatched bases: 14. This CDR3 is built from 17 residues.

The CDR3 nucleotides read TGTGCCAGCAGCCCAAGCGGCCTTGGGTACGAGCAGTACTTC. Amino acid sequence: CASSPSGLGYEQYF. The chain couples TRBV7-6 to TRBJ2-7, with TRBD2 as a possible D gene (5 bases). Germline V gene data show CDR1 as SGHVS and CDR2 as FNYEAQ. There are 14 residues in the CDR3. V gave up 5 bases and J gave up 4 bases, with 15 bases separating them.

This chain uses TRBV10-3 with TRBJ2-7; 12 bases agree with TRBD2. V lost 6 bases and J lost 5; bases outside the gene matches: 5. Germline CDR1 is ENHRY and CDR2 is SYGVKD. The CDR3 runs to 14 residues. This CDR3 reads CAISLAGGPNEQYF. CDR3 coding DNA: TGTGCCATCAGCCTAGCGGGAGGGCCTAACGAGCAGTACTTC.

The chain carries TRBV11-1 and TRBJ1-1; D is uncertain. Trimming shortened V by 0 bases and J by 6 bases, and 14 bases separated the two germline ends. Germline V gene data show CDR1 as SGHAT and CDR2 as FQDESV (reference sequence). This CDR3 is 15 amino acids long. CDR3 DNA: TGTGCCAGCAGCTTAGCGCGACCTATCGGGGCTGAAGCTTTCTTT. The encoded protein is CASSLARPIGAEAFF.

The sample holds a few counts of this clone. The chain combines TRBV28 with TRBJ1-5; D might be TRBD1 (5 bases). The V end lost 5 bases, the J end lost 6 bases, and 11 bases lay between the germline ends. There are 13 residues in the CDR3. Germline V gives CDR1 MDHEN, CDR2 SYDVKM. CDR3 region: CASSADRSQPQHF. The CDR3 DNA sequence: TGTGCCAGCAGTGCAGACAGAAGTCAGCCCCAGCATTTT. Full variable domain (rest looked up from reference TRBV28 and TRBJ1-5): DVKVTQSSRYLVKRTGEKVFLECVQDMDHENMFWYRQDPGLGLRLIYFSYDVKMKEKGDIPEGYSVSREKKERFSLILESASTNQTSMYLCASSADRSQPQHFGDGTRLSIL.

The genes are TRBV6-1 and TRBJ2-6; D unresolved. V was clipped by 3 bases and J by 0 bases, with 3 bases between them. Germline CDR1 reads MNHNS; CDR2 reads SASEGT. The CDR3 runs 14 residues. CDR3 sequence: CASSEASGANVLTF. For the CDR3, the DNA is TGTGCCAGCAGTGAGGCCTCTGGGGCCAACGTCCTGACTTTC.